This T cell receptor beta chain appears in the sequencing data of a study of blood T cell repertoires in COVID-19. As for the study in general: Whether acute or convalescent, the COVID-19 samples came from the United States, Italy and Spain. Sample material is recorded as cDNA or gDNA derived from T cells, B-cell-depleted T cells, or PBMCs.

Authors' processing steps: Nucleated cell number was recorded as an estimate derived from reference gene primer amplification. Profiling relied on immunoSEQ multiplex PCR, and the TCRdb table lists in-frame clones only, not all of them. For V, J and clone size, that table is used; D and trimming come from the DNA. The repertoire has roughly 100,000 clones, roughly 87% of them found once; the top ten carry about 3.8%. The CDR3 spans 16 residues. Germline CDR1 is SNHLY and CDR2 is FYNNEI. Trimming took 3 bases from V and 6 from J; bases not matched to a gene: 10. The chain is built from TRBV2 and TRBJ1-5; 8 nucleotides align to TRBD1. Specimen: peripheral blood. The source is a man over 45 with acute or convalescent COVID-19. DNA for the CDR3: TGTGCCAGCAGTGATTTACAGGGGGTTTCTCTTCAGCCCCAGCATTTT. Amino acid sequence: CASSDLQGVSLQPQHF.